Below are 12 T cell receptor beta chains sequenced from a single sample in a study of blood T cell repertoires in COVID-19. Repertoires were generated with immunoSEQ multiplex PCR, while TCRdb's copy carries only in-frame clones and drops some. Of roughly 170,000 clones detected, about 85% appear once; the ten largest clones hold roughly 5.4%. The specimen was peripheral blood. The receptors stem from a woman between 45 and 60 years old with COVID-19, enrolled during active disease.

V gene TRBV6-2 or TRBV6-3 combines with J gene TRBJ2-5, with 9 bases identical to TRBD2. CDR3 length: 15 amino acids. The germline gives CDR1 MNHEY, CDR2 SVGEGT. J lost 5 bases, V lost 0 bases, and 4 bases had no gene match. CDR3 bases: TGTGCCAGCAGTTACTCTAGCGGGGGAGGGGAGACCCAGTACTTC. This encodes CASSYSSGGGETQYF.

This CDR3 reads CASSQDEGRKTQYF. The CDR3 DNA sequence: TGCGCCAGCAGCCAAGATGAGGGGAGGAAGACCCAGTACTTC. The chain couples TRBV4-1 to TRBJ2-5, with D possibly matching TRBD2 (6 bases). CDR3 length equals 14 residues. V lost 0 bases and J lost 6, with 11 bases in between. CDR1 MGHRA and CDR2 YSYEKL come from the germline V gene.

With respect to this clone: A read error may account for a junction end that differs from germline. The chain joins TRBV27 to TRBJ2-7; D is perhaps TRBD1 (6 bases). From germline, CDR1 is MNHEY and CDR2 SMNVEV (reference sequence). This CDR3 is 17 amino acids long. The CDR3 bases are TGTGCCAGCAGTTTATCCCTCGACAGGTGGAACTCCGACGAGCAGTACTTC. It is translated as CASSLSLDRWNSDEQYF.

Here the CDR3 DNA reads TGTGCCAGCAGCATCCAAACGGGTGGCTCCTACAATGAGCAGTTCTTC. As protein: CASSIQTGGSYNEQFF. This chain links TRBV7-2 with TRBJ2-1; D is unresolved. Germline CDR1 is SGHTA and CDR2 is FQGNSA. CDR3 length: 16 amino acids. Trimming left V 5 bases short and J 0 bases short, with 14 bases between.

This chain connects TRBV28 to TRBJ2-1, with D uncertain. Trimming left V 9 bases short and J 7 bases short, with 7 bases between. From germline, CDR1 is MDHEN and CDR2 SYDVKM. The CDR3 runs 10 residues. Here the CDR3 reads CASGANEQFF. CDR3 DNA sequence: TGTGCCAGTGGAGCAAATGAGCAGTTCTTC.

J is TRBJ2-5 and V is TRBV6-6; D not resolved. The CDR3 runs 12 residues. Germline values: CDR1 MNHNY, CDR2 SVGAGI (reference sequence). The CDR3 region is CATLGVGETQYF. Written as DNA, the CDR3 is TGTGCTACTTTAGGCGTCGGGGAGACCCAGTACTTC.

The rearrangement joins TRBV6-5 to TRBJ1-2, with 9 bases that match TRBD1. Trimming at V came to 6 bases and at J to 8 bases, leaving 10 bases not matched to a gene. The CDR3 covers 14 residues. CDR1 is MNHEY, CDR2 SVGAGI, per germline. In nucleotides, the CDR3 is TGTGCCAGCAGCTCACGACAGGGGGTCGAAGGCTACACCTTC. It translates to CASSSRQGVEGYTF.

The chain links TRBV14 to TRBJ2-1, with 9 positions matching TRBD2. Looked up from germline, CDR1 is SGHDN and CDR2 is FVKESK. This CDR3 is 15 amino acids long. With V trimmed by 4 bases and J by 4 bases, 5 bases remained unmatched. The CDR3 DNA reads as TGTGCCAGCAGCCCTAGCGGGGCGAGGTACAATGAGCAGTTCTTC. This gives the protein CASSPSGARYNEQFF.

V and J are TRBV6-5 and TRBJ2-1, with 9 bases aligning to TRBD1. The J segment lost 6 bases and the V segment lost 11 bases, leaving 11 bases of the junction unmatched. Germline V gene lookup returns CDR1 MNHEY and CDR2 SVGAGI. This CDR3 spans 14 amino acids. For the CDR3, the DNA is TGTGCCGCGACCCGGGACAGGGTCCCCAATGAGCAGTTCTTC. Its translation: CAATRDRVPNEQFF.

The rearrangement joins TRBV5-4 to TRBJ1-1; D is undetermined. With 1 base removed from V and 1 base from J, the gap between germline ends came to 8 bases. CDR1 and CDR2 (germline): SGHNT, YYREEE (reference sequence). This CDR3 has 14 residues. The CDR3 here is CASSLNIPNTEAFF. Here the CDR3 DNA reads TGTGCCAGCAGCTTGAACATACCGAACACTGAAGCTTTCTTT. The whole variable domain, filled in from reference TRBV5-4 and TRBJ1-1, reads ETGVTQSPTHLIKTRGQQVTLRCSSQSGHNTVSWYQQALGQGPQFIFQYYREEENGRGNFPPRFSGLQFPNYSSELNVNALELDDSALYLCASSLNIPNTEAFFGQGTRLTVV.

This clone occurred a few times. V gene TRBV5-1 combines with J gene TRBJ2-7; D is unclear. The germline CDR1 and CDR2 sequences are SGHRS and YFSETQ. The V and J ends lost 4 bases and 0 bases respectively, with 5 bases between them. The CDR3 loop spans 12 amino acids. DNA of the CDR3: TGCGCCAGCAGCACAGACTCCTACGAGCAGTACTTC. It yields the protein CASSTDSYEQYF.

J is TRBJ2-7 and V is TRBV7-9; TRBD1 might be the D (6 bases). This CDR3 has 12 amino acids. Germline V gene lookup returns CDR1 SEHNR and CDR2 FQNEAQ (reference sequence). V lost 4 bases to trimming and J lost 5 bases, with 9 bases between them. The CDR3: CASSSRTDEQYF. The CDR3 DNA is TGTGCCAGCAGCTCCCGGACAGACGAGCAGTACTTC.